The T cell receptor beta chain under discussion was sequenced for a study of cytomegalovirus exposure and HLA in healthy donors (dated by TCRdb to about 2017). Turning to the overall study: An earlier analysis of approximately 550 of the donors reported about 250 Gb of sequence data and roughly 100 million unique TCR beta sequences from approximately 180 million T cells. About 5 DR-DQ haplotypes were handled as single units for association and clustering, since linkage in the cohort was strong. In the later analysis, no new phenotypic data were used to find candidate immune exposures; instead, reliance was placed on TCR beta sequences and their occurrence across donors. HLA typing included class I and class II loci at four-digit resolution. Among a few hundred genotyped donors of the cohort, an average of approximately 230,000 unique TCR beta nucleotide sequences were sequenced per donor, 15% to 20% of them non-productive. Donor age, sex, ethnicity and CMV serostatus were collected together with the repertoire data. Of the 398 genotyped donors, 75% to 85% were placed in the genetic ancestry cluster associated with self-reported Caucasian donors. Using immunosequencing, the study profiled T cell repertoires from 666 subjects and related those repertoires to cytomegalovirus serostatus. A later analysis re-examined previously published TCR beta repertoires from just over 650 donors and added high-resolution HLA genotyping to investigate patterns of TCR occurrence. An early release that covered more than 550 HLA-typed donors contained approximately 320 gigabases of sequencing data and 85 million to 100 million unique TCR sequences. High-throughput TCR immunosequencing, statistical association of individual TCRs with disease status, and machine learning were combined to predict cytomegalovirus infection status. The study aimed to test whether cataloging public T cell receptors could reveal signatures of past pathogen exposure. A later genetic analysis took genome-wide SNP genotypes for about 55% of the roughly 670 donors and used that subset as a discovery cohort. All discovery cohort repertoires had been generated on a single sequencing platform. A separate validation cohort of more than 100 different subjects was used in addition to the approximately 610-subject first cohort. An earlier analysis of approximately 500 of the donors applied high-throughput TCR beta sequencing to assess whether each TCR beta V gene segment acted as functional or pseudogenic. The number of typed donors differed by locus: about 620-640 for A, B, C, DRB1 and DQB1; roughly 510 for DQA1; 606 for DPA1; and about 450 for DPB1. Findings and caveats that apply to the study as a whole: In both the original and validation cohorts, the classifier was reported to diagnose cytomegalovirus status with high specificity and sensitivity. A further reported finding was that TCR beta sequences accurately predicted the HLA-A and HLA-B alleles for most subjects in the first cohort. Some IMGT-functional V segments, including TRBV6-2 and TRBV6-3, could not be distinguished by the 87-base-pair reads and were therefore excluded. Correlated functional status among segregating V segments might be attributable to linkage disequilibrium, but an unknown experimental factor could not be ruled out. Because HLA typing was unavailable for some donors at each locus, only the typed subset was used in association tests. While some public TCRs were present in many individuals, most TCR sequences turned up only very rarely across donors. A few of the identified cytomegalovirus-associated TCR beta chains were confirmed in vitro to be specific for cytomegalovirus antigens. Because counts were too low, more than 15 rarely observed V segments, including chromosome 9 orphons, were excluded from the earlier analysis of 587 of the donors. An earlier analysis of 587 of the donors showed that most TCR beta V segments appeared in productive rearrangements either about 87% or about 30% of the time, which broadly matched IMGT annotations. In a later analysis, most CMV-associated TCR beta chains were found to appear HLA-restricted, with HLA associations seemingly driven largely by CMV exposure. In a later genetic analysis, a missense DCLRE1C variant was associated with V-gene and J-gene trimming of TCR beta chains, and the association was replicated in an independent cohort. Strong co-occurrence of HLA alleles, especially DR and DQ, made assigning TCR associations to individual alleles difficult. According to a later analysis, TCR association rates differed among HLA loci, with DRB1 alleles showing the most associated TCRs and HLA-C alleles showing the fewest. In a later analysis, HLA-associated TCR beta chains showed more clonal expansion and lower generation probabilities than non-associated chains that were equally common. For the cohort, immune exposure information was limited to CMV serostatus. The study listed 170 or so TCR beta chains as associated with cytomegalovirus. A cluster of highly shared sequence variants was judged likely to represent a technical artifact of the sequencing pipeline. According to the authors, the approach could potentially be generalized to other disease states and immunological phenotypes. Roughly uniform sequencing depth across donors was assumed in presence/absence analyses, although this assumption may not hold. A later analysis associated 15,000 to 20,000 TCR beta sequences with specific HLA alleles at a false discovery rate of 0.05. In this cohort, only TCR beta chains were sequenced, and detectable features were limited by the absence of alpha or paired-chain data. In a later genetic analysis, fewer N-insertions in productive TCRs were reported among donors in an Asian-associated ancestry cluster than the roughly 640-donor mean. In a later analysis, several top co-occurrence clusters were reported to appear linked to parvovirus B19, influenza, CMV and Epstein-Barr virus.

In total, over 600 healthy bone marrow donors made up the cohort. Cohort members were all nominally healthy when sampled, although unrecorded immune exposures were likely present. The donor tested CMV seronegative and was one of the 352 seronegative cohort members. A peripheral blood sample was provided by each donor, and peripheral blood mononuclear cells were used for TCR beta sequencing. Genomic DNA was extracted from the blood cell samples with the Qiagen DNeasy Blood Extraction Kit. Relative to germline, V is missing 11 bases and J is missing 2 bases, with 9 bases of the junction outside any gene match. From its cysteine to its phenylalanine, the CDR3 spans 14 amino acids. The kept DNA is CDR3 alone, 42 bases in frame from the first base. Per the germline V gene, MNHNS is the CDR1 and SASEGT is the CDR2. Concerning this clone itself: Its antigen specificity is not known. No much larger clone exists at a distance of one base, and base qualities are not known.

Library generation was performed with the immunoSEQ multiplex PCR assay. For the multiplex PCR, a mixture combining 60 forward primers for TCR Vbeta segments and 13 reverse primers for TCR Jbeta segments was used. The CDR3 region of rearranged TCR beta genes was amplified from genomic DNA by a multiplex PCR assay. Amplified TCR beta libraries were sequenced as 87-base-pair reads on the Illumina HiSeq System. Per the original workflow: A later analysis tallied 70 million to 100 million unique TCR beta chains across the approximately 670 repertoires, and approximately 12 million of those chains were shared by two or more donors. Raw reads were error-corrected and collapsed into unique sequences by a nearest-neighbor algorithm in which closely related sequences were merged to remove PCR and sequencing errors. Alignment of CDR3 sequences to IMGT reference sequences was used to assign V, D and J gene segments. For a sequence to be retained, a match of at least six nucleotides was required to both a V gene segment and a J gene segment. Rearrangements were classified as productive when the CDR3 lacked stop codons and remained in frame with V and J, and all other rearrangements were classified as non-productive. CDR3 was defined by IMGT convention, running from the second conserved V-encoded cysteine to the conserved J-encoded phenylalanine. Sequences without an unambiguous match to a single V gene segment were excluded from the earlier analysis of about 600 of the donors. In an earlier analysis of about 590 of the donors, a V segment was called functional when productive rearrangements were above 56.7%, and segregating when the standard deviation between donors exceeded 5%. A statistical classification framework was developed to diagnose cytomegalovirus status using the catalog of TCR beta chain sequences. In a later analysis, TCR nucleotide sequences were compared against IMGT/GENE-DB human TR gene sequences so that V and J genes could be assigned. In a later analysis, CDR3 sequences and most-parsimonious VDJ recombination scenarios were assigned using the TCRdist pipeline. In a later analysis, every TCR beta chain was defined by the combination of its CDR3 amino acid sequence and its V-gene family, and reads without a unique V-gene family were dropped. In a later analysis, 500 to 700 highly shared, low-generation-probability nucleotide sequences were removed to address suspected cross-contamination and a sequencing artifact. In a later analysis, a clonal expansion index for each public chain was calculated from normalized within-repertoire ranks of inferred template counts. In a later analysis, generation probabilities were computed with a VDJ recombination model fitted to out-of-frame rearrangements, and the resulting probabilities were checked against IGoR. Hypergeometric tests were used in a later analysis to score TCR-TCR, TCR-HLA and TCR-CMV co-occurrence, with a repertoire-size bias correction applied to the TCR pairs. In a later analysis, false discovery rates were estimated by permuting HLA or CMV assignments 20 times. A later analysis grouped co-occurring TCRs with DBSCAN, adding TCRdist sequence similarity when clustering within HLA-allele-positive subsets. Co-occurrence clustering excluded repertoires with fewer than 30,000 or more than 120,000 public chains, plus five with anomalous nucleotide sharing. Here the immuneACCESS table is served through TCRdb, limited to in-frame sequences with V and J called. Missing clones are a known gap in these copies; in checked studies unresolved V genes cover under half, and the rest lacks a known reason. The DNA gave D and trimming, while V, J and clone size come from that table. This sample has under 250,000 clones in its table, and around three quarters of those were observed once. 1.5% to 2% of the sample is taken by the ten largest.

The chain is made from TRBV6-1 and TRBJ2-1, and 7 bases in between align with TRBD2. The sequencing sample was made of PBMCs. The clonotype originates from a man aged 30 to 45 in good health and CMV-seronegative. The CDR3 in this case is CASSSSGTYNEQFF. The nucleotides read TGTGCCTCTTCCTCTAGCGGAACCTACAATGAGCAGTTCTTC.